This T cell receptor beta chain originates from a study of T cell repertoires in cytomegalovirus infection. Study at large: CMV infection plus the matching HLA type was flagged by public TCR beta signatures.

MiXCR, applied by TCRdb to the reads, yields one record per CDR3 protein. The sample lists approximately 730,000 distinct CDR3 sequences; roughly 29% were seen once. This clonotype was counted a few times. Its matching antigen is unknown. General study points: Cumulative frequency of public TCR beta families picked out carriers of CMV plus the relevant HLA.

The CDR3 contains 15 residues. Germline CDR1 reads MNHEY; CDR2 reads SVGEGT. The V gene lost 7 bases and the J gene lost 6 bases, with 18 bases spanning the gap. The source is a human donor in good health (CMV status not recorded). Some clones in this sample may be carry-over from other donors' samples. The chain carries TRBV6-2 or TRBV6-3 and TRBJ2-2, with a weak D call TRBD2 (6 bases). This specimen was cultured CD8+ T cells from PBMCs, taken from culture after CMV antigen stimulation. The CDR3 coding sequence is TGTGCCAGCACCAAATCCAACCCGGGGGCCGGGGAGCTGTTTTTT. This encodes CASTKSNPGAGELFF.